Included here is one T cell receptor (beta chain) sequence, with context. Its antigen remains unidentified. The study made its TCR cDNA through 5'RACE template switching. That step introduced a universal primer site along with UMIs. TCRdb ran MiXCR on the 5' RACE reads and lists one entry per CDR3 protein. The profile covers nearly 550,000 distinct CDR3 sequences, with roughly a fifth appearing a single time and roughly an eighth taken by the ten largest. The data belong to a study of T cells after yellow fever vaccination. Overall study findings and caveats: There was a small share of clonotypes that showed up in both the CD4 and CD8 compartments. Abundant clonotypes from the bulk population could contaminate FACS-sorted repertoires. Reappearance after the booster was seen for most primary-vaccination clones, at roughly 96% CD4 and more than 80% CD8.

There are 14 residues in the CDR3. Per germline, CDR1 SGHVS and CDR2 FQNEAQ. V lost 2 bases and J lost 9, with 14 bases in between. This sequence originates from a man aged 25 to 40 who received the YFV17D yellow fever vaccine. This rearrangement joins TRBV7-8 to TRBJ2-1, with D tentatively TRBD2 (6 bases). The starting material was PBMCs, obtained 15 days after the yellow fever booster vaccination. This CDR3 reads CASSLTMTSTEQFF. In DNA form, the CDR3 reads TGTGCCAGCAGCTTAACCATGACTAGTACTGAGCAGTTCTTC.